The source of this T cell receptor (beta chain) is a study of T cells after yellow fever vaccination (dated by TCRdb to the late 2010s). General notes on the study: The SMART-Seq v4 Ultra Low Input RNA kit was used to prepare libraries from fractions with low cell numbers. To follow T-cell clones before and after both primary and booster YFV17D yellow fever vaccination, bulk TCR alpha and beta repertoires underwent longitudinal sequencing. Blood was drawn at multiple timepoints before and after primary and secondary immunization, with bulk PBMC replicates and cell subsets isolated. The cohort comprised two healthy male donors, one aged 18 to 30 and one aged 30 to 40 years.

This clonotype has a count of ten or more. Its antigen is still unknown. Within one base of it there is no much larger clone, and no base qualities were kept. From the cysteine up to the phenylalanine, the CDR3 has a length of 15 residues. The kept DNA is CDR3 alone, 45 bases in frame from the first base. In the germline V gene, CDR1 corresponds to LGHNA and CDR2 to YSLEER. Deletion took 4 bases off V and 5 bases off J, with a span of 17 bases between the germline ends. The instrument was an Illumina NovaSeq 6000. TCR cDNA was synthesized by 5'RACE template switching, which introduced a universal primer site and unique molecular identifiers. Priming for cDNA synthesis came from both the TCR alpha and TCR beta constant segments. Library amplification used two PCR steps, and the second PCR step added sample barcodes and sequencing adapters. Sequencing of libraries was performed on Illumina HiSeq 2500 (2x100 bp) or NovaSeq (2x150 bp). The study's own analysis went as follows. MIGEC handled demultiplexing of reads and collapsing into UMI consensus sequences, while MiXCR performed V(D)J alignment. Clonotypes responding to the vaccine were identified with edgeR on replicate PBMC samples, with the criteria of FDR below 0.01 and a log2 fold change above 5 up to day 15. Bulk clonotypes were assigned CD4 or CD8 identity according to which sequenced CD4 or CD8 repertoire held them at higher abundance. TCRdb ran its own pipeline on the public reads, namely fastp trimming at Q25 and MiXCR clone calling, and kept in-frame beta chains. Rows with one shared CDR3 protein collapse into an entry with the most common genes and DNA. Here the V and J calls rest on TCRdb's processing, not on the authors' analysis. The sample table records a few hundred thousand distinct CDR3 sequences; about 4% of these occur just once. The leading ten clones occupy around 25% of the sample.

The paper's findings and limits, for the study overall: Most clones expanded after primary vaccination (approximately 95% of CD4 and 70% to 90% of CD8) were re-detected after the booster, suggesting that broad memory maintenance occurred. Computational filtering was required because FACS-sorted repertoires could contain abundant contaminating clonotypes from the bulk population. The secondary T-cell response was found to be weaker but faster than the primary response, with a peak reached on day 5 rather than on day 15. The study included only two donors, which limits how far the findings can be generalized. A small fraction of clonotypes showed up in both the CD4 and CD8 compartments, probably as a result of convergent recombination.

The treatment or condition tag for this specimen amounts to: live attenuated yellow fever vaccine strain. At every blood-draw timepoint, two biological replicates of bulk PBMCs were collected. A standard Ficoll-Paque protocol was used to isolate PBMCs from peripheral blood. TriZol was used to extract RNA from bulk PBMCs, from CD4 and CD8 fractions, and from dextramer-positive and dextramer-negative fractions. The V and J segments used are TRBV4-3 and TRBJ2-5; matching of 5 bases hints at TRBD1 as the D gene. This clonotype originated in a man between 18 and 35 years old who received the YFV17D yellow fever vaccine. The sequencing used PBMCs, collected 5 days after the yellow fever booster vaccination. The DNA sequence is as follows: TGCGCCAGCAGCCCTCTAGGACACGTTCAGGAGACCCAGTACTTC. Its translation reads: CASSPLGHVQETQYF.